Listed here are 29 T cell receptor beta chains from one sample, sequenced in a study of brain T cells in children with intractable seizures. Measured with immunoSEQ multiplex PCR; TCRdb has only the in-frame clones, and not every one. The sample yields 65,000 to 85,000 clones, about 93% seen once. The starting material was peripheral blood, obtained at surgery. The receptors originated from a boy in the first two years of life with tuberous sclerosis and intractable seizures.

The chain joins TRBV2 to TRBJ1-2; D gene ambiguous. The V gene's germline CDR1 is SNHLY and CDR2 FYNNEI. The CDR3 contains 13 residues. V was cut by 7 bases and J by 4 bases, with 13 bases left in between. The CDR3 nucleotides read TGTGCCAGCATGGAGGGTACGGGCTATGGCTACACCTTC. Translated: CASMEGTGYGYTF.

As DNA, the CDR3 is TGTGCCAGTAGAAGAACCGGGACAGGGAAAGCCAATCAGCCCCAGCATTTT. Translated, it gives CASRRTGTGKANQPQHF. This chain links TRBV19 with TRBJ1-5; 9 bases are shared with TRBD1. This CDR3 contains 17 residues. Trimming cost V 6 bases and J 3 bases; bases outside gene matches: 12. The germline V gene has CDR1 LNHDA and CDR2 SQIVND (reference sequence). The whole variable domain, remainder taken from reference TRBV19 and TRBJ1-5, is DGGITQSPKYLFRKEGQNVTLSCEQNLNHDAMYWYRQDPGQGLRLIYYSQIVNDFQKGDIAEGYSVSREKKESFPLTVTSAQKNPTAFYLCASRRTGTGKANQPQHFGDGTRLSIL.

The rearrangement uses TRBV7-9 and TRBJ1-6, with TRBD1 matching over 9 bases. The CDR3 runs 16 residues. Germline V gene data show CDR1 as SEHNR and CDR2 as FQNEAQ (reference sequence). V lost 4 bases, J lost 9 bases, and 10 bases stayed unmatched. Here the CDR3 reads CASSSAGTGFSSPLHF. Here the CDR3 DNA reads TGTGCCAGCAGCTCAGCCGGGACAGGGTTTTCTTCACCCCTCCACTTT. Full variable domain (rest looked up from reference TRBV7-9 and TRBJ1-6): DTGVSQNPRHKITKRGQNVTFRCDPISEHNRLYWYRQTLGQGPEFLTYFQNEAQLEKSRLLSDRFSAERPKGSFSTLEIQRTEQGDSAMYLCASSSAGTGFSSPLHFGNGTRLTVT.

The chain recombines TRBV11-3 with TRBJ2-7; 12 bases match TRBD1. V lost 4 bases, J lost 4 bases, and 8 bases stayed unmatched. The CDR3 contains 16 residues. Germline V gene sequence: CDR1 SGHNT, CDR2 YENEEA. CDR3: CASSSTGTGGYYEQYF. The CDR3 coding sequence is TGTGCCAGCAGCTCTACCGGGACAGGGGGCTATTACGAGCAGTACTTC.

This chain uses TRBV11-3 with TRBJ2-7, with 12 bases matching TRBD2. V lost 7 bases and J lost 5; bases outside the gene matches: 12. Germline V gene lookup returns CDR1 SGHNT and CDR2 YENEEA. CDR3 length: 16 residues. CDR3 sequence: CASTPASGRASNEQYF. CDR3 sequence (DNA): TGTGCCAGCACCCCGGCTAGCGGGAGGGCGTCCAACGAGCAGTACTTC.

In this sample, this clone turned up a few times. The rearrangement links TRBV4-1 to TRBJ1-5; D not resolved. The CDR3 has 13 residues. V dropped 5 bases and J dropped 0 bases, with 5 bases sitting between them. Germline assignment: CDR1 MGHRA and CDR2 YSYEKL. In DNA, the CDR3 is TGCGCCAGCAGCTTATATAGCAATCAGCCCCAGCATTTT. It yields the protein CASSLYSNQPQHF.

This sequence joins TRBV5-4 and TRBJ2-6, with 10 bases identical to TRBD1. The CDR3 runs 16 residues. With V trimmed by 4 bases and J by 11 bases, 12 bases remained unmatched. Germline lookup yields CDR1 SGHNT and CDR2 YYREEE (reference sequence). CDR3 bases: TGTGCCAGCAGCAGGGGACAGGGGCCCCCAGAAGACGTCCTGACTTTC. Translating it yields CASSRGQGPPEDVLTF.

Written as DNA, the CDR3 is TGCGCCAGCAGCTTGGTGGGCAGGGCGGGAAACATTCAGTACTTC. This codes for CASSLVGRAGNIQYF. The chain is built from TRBV5-1 and TRBJ2-4; D might be TRBD1 or TRBD2, each matching 5 bases. Germline V gene data show CDR1 as SGHRS and CDR2 as YFSETQ. The ends were cut back, 0 bases at V and 6 bases at J, with 13 bases in the middle. This CDR3 region has 15 residues.

This clone was detected only a few times. The genes are TRBV2 and TRBJ2-7; D may be TRBD1 (5 bases). The CDR3 extends over 14 amino acids. The V and J ends lost 2 bases and 0 bases respectively, with 8 bases between them. The germline V gene has CDR1 SNHLY and CDR2 FYNNEI. This chain's CDR3 is CASSENDSSYEQYF. Written as DNA, the CDR3 is TGTGCCAGCAGTGAAAATGACAGCTCCTACGAGCAGTACTTC.

CDR3 residues: CAWSVRLAGPNEQFF. DNA for the CDR3: TGTGCCTGGAGTGTACGGCTAGCGGGACCTAATGAGCAGTTCTTC. The chain is built from TRBV30 and TRBJ2-1; 9 positions agree with TRBD2. Germline loops: CDR1 GTSNPN, CDR2 SVGIG (reference sequence). The CDR3 totals 15 residues. V gave up 0 bases and J gave up 7 bases; unmatched junction bases: 7.

This clone showed up just once. J is TRBJ2-4 and V is TRBV11-2; D may be TRBD1 or TRBD2 (5 bases each). Per the germline V gene, CDR1 is SGHAT and CDR2 is FQNNGV. The CDR3 has 15 amino acids. V was clipped by 6 bases and J by 4 bases, with 16 bases between them. The CDR3 coding sequence is TGTGCCAGCAGTCCCATACCGGGACCGAAAAACATTCAGTACTTC. It codes for CASSPIPGPKNIQYF.

The V call is TRBV28, the J call TRBJ2-5; D is uncertain. Trimming removed 4 bases at V and 4 bases at J, with 13 bases between. The CDR3 runs 14 residues. Germline lookup yields CDR1 MDHEN and CDR2 SYDVKM. This chain's CDR3 is CASSSSSTTETQYF. The DNA for the CDR3 is TGTGCCAGCAGTTCCTCTTCCACGACAGAGACCCAGTACTTC.

V and J are TRBV5-1 and TRBJ1-1, with TRBD1 matching 7 bases. CDR1 SGHRS and CDR2 YFSETQ come from the germline V gene. V lost 0 bases and J lost 3; bases outside the gene matches: 5. This CDR3 is built from 15 residues. The CDR3 sequence is CASSLDDREYTEAFF. For the CDR3, the DNA is TGCGCCAGCAGCTTGGATGACAGGGAGTACACTGAAGCTTTCTTT.

J is TRBJ2-1 and V is TRBV11-3; 8 nucleotides agree with TRBD2. The CDR3 runs 15 residues. CDR1 and CDR2 (germline): SGHNT, YENEEA. After removal of 5 bases from V and 6 bases from J, the junction contained 9 bases not matched to a gene. CDR3 protein: CASSVTPGLVNEQFF. The CDR3 region has the DNA TGTGCCAGCAGCGTAACCCCGGGACTAGTCAATGAGCAGTTCTTC.

The chain recombines TRBV6-5 with TRBJ2-7; 11 bases are a match to TRBD2. From germline, CDR1 is MNHEY and CDR2 SVGAGI. The CDR3 is 14 residues long. Losses at the gene ends were 5 bases for V and 5 bases for J; bases not matched to a gene: 5. The CDR3 reads CASSLRLAGHEQYF. The CDR3 region has the DNA TGTGCCAGCAGTCTCCGACTAGCGGGGCACGAGCAGTACTTC.

This chain connects TRBV10-3 to TRBJ2-2; D call uncertain. This CDR3 spans 11 amino acids. The germline V and J ends were trimmed by 6 bases and 5 bases, with 4 bases remaining between them. Per the germline V gene, CDR1 is ENHRY and CDR2 is SYGVKD. This chain's CDR3 is CAISQTGELFF. In DNA, the CDR3 is TGTGCCATCAGCCAAACCGGGGAGCTGTTTTTT.

The gene calls are TRBV4-2 and TRBJ2-7; D could derive from TRBD1 or TRBD2 (5 bases each). The CDR3 is 15 residues long. V lost 2 bases to trimming and J lost 2 bases, with 13 bases between them. Looked up from germline, CDR1 is LGHNA and CDR2 is YNFKEQ. The CDR3, as DNA: TGTGCCAGCAGCCAATCCGGGACGGATACCTACGAGCAGTACTTC. Protein product: CASSQSGTDTYEQYF.

This chain uses TRBV6-5 with TRBJ2-5; 8 positions agree with TRBD1. CDR3 size: 14 residues. Trimming at V came to 2 bases and at J to 4 bases, leaving 3 bases not matched to a gene. From germline, CDR1 is MNHEY and CDR2 SVGAGI. In DNA form, the CDR3 reads TGTGCCAGCAGTTACGGGACAGGATTAGAGACCCAGTACTTC. Translating it yields CASSYGTGLETQYF.

V gene TRBV7-8 combines with J gene TRBJ2-3, with D tentatively TRBD1 (5 bases). Looked up from germline, CDR1 is SGHVS and CDR2 is FQNEAQ. The CDR3 consists of 14 residues. Trimming pared 7 bases from V and 1 base from J, leaving 12 bases between. CDR3 sequence (DNA): TGTGCCAGCAAGCCGAGCAGGGGCACAGATACGCAGTATTTT. Amino acid sequence: CASKPSRGTDTQYF. Variable domain in full (rest from reference TRBV7-8 and TRBJ2-3): GAGVSQSPRYKVAKRGQDVALRCDPISGHVSLFWYQQALGQGPEFLTYFQNEAQLDKSGLPSDRFFAERPEGSVSTLKIQRTQQEDSAVYLCASKPSRGTDTQYFGPGTRLTVL.

The J gene is TRBJ1-2, the V gene TRBV4-1; D remains unclear. Germline lookup yields CDR1 MGHRA and CDR2 YSYEKL. CDR3 length: 15 amino acids. V was pared by 0 bases and J by 1 base, with 9 bases between. The CDR3 sequence: CASSQDLIVNYGYTF. The DNA for the CDR3 is TGCGCCAGCAGCCAAGATCTGATCGTTAACTATGGCTACACCTTC.

The chain employs TRBV2 and TRBJ2-7; D possibly corresponds to TRBD1 (5 bases). CDR3 length: 13 residues. Between the trimmed V and J ends, which lost 8 bases and 7 bases, there was a span of 18 bases. Germline V gene lookup returns CDR1 SNHLY and CDR2 FYNNEI. CDR3 DNA: TGTGCCAGCTTATGGGGCCCCTCTACAGAGCAGTACTTC. Protein sequence: CASLWGPSTEQYF.

The genes are TRBV5-1 and TRBJ2-2; a weak D match, TRBD1 (5 bases). With 3 bases removed from V and 6 bases from J, the gap between germline ends came to 18 bases. This CDR3 has 16 residues. Germline V gene data show CDR1 as SGHRS and CDR2 as YFSETQ. CDR3 in DNA: TGCGCCAGCAGCTCTATTGGGGCGAGAGTTTCCGGGGAGCTGTTTTTT. Residues: CASSSIGARVSGELFF.

A note on this clone: Within the sample, other DNA sequences also encode this same CDR3. The chain is built from TRBV19 and TRBJ1-5; the D is unclear. Germline CDR1 is LNHDA and CDR2 is SQIVND (reference sequence). This CDR3 region has 13 residues. Trimming shortened V by 3 bases and J by 2 bases, and 5 bases separated the two germline ends. CDR3 bases: TGTGCCAGTAGTATCGGGGGCAATCAGCCCCAGCATTTT. This encodes CASSIGGNQPQHF.

In nucleotides, the CDR3 is TGCGCCAGCAGCCAAGATCCCAGCCTCATCGATACGCAGTATTTT. Translated, it gives CASSQDPSLIDTQYF. The rearrangement uses TRBV4-1 and TRBJ2-3; D unresolved. Trimming pared 0 bases from V and 6 bases from J, leaving 13 bases between. Germline CDR1 is MGHRA and CDR2 is YSYEKL. The CDR3 is 15 amino acids.

The gene calls are TRBV29-1 and TRBJ1-3; D is unresolved. CDR1 is SQVTM and CDR2 is ANQGSEA in the germline V gene. Trimming took 4 bases from V and 4 from J, leaving 11 bases between them. The CDR3 extends over 13 amino acids. The CDR3 DNA follows: TGCAGCGTTGCACCTCGGTCCGGAAACACCATATATTTT. Its translation is CSVAPRSGNTIYF.

The DNA for the CDR3 is TGTGCCAGCAGTTATTACCACTTTCAACGGGACAGGGCCTATTACGAGCAGTACTTC. This codes for CASSYYHFQRDRAYYEQYF. The V and J genes are TRBV28 and TRBJ2-7, with 9 bases aligning to TRBD1. The CDR3 length is 19 residues. Trimming took 4 bases from V and 4 from J; bases not matched to a gene: 20. Germline V gene lookup returns CDR1 MDHEN and CDR2 SYDVKM.

The rearrangement uses TRBV6-5 and TRBJ1-2; D unclear. V lost 0 bases and J lost 6, with 17 bases in between. This CDR3 has 16 residues. Germline-derived CDR1 and CDR2 are MNHEY and SVGAGI. The CDR3 loop is CASSYSTIVDPDGYTF. In DNA, the CDR3 is TGTGCCAGCAGTTACTCTACTATCGTAGACCCTGATGGCTACACCTTC.

V gene TRBV6-4 combines with J gene TRBJ2-7; 9 bases are a match to TRBD1. Trimming cost V 6 bases and J 5 bases; bases outside gene matches: 14. This CDR3 is built from 16 residues. Per germline, CDR1 MRHNA and CDR2 SNTAGT. CDR3 DNA: TGTGCCAGCAGCGATAGTGCTGGACAGGGGCCCCACGAGCAGTACTTC. Protein product: CASSDSAGQGPHEQYF.

The J gene is TRBJ2-2, the V gene TRBV2, with TRBD1 matching 10 bases. J was trimmed by 5 bases and V by 6 bases; bases with no gene match: 6. CDR1 and CDR2 from the germline V gene are SNHLY and FYNNEI. This CDR3 has 15 residues. CDR3 residues: CASRVDRGITGELFF. The CDR3 DNA sequence: TGTGCCAGCAGGGTGGACAGGGGGATAACCGGGGAGCTGTTTTTT.